What follows are 30 T cell receptor beta chains derived from one specimen sequenced in a study of blood T cell repertoires in COVID-19. Clones were sequenced by immunoSEQ multiplex PCR, and TCRdb holds only the in-frame ones, with some missing. The profile shows 250,000 to 350,000 clones, roughly 90% of them singletons. The sample comprised peripheral blood. The origin of the receptors is a middle-aged woman who had recovered from COVID-19.

The V and J genes are TRBV2 and TRBJ2-5; 7 bases fit TRBD1. The CDR3 runs 16 residues. V gave up 3 bases and J gave up 2 bases; unmatched junction bases: 9. Germline V gene data show CDR1 as SNHLY and CDR2 as FYNNEI. The DNA for the CDR3 is TGTGCCAGCAGTGAGTCGATAGGCAGGGGGCAAGAGACCCAGTACTTC. This gives the protein CASSESIGRGQETQYF.

In its sample, this clone was seen once. The chain couples TRBV24-1 to TRBJ2-1; 11 bases are a match to TRBD2. CDR3 length: 16 amino acids. The trim removed 5 bases at V and 0 bases at J, leaving 2 bases unmatched. Germline CDR1 KGHDR, CDR2 SFDVKD. CDR3 region: CATSGLAGSSYNEQFF. The CDR3 DNA reads TGTGCCACCAGTGGACTAGCGGGAAGCTCCTACAATGAGCAGTTCTTC.

Only a few counts were recorded for this clone. This sequence joins TRBV6-4 and TRBJ2-1; TRBD2 matches 10 bases. Germline loops: CDR1 MRHNA, CDR2 SNTAGT. This CDR3 region has 16 residues. The ends lost 4 bases at V and 3 bases at J; junction bases unmatched: 6. CDR3 sequence: CASSGQAGGGYNEQFF. In nucleotides, the CDR3 is TGTGCCAGCAGTGGCCAAGCGGGAGGGGGCTACAATGAGCAGTTCTTC.

This chain links TRBV7-9 with TRBJ2-2; possible D gene TRBD2, 7 bases. Trimming pared 2 bases from V and 5 bases from J, leaving 18 bases between. This CDR3 is 17 amino acids long. Germline CDR1 reads SEHNR; CDR2 reads FQNEAQ (reference sequence). The CDR3 DNA reads TGTGCCAGCAGCTTAAGGGGGGGGCAGAACCCAACCGGGGAGCTGTTTTTT. This translates into CASSLRGGQNPTGELFF.

Note on this clone: Other nucleotide sequences from this sample produce the same CDR3. The V and J genes are TRBV28 and TRBJ2-5; D is uncertain. This CDR3 region has 13 residues. The V gene's germline CDR1 is MDHEN and CDR2 SYDVKM. Trimming stripped 3 bases from V and 1 base from J, with 6 bases between. The CDR3 loop is CASSFPGQETQYF. CDR3 DNA sequence: TGTGCCAGCAGTTTCCCAGGCCAAGAGACCCAGTACTTC.

This clone has just a few counts. The CDR3 DNA follows: TGTGCCAGCAGCCCGGGGACAGGGGAAGCTTTCTTT. Translating gives CASSPGTGEAFF. The gene calls are TRBV5-4 and TRBJ1-1; TRBD1 matches 9 bases. The CDR3 runs to 12 residues. The V segment lost 4 bases and the J segment 8 bases; nucleotides outside the gene matches: 3. Germline V gene sequence: CDR1 SGHNT, CDR2 YYREEE (reference sequence). Filled out from reference TRBV5-4 and TRBJ1-1, the complete variable domain reads ETGVTQSPTHLIKTRGQQVTLRCSSQSGHNTVSWYQQALGQGPQFIFQYYREEENGRGNFPPRFSGLQFPNYSSELNVNALELDDSALYLCASSPGTGEAFFGQGTRLTVV.

The chain recombines TRBV19 with TRBJ2-1; TRBD2 aligns across 7 bases. Germline V gives CDR1 LNHDA, CDR2 SQIVND (reference sequence). The V gene end was trimmed by 7 bases and the J gene end by 2 bases; junction bases not matched to a gene: 5. CDR3 length: 14 residues. For the CDR3, the DNA is TGTGCCAGTAATGTAGCGGGTACCTACAATGAGCAGTTCTTC. Amino acid sequence: CASNVAGTYNEQFF.

The gene calls are TRBV30 and TRBJ2-3; TRBD2 might be the D (6 bases). Per germline, CDR1 GTSNPN and CDR2 SVGIG (reference sequence). This CDR3 is built from 13 residues. V dropped 4 bases and J dropped 4 bases, with 12 bases sitting between them. Written as DNA, the CDR3 is TGTGCCTGGACGGAGGGTTTCGCAGATACGCAGTATTTT. Encoded protein: CAWTEGFADTQYF.

This clone was found once. The V call is TRBV19, the J call TRBJ2-1, with 7 bases that match TRBD2. The CDR3 sequence is 15 residues long. V shed 3 bases, J shed 10 bases, and the junction held 12 bases outside the gene matches. The germline V gene has CDR1 LNHDA and CDR2 SQIVND (reference sequence). CDR3: CASSIRWGGDAEQFF. Written as DNA, the CDR3 is TGTGCCAGTAGTATTAGGTGGGGAGGGGATGCGGAGCAGTTCTTC.

This chain uses TRBV7-2 with TRBJ2-1; TRBD1 matches at 10 bases. After removal of 5 bases from V and 5 bases from J, the junction contained 3 bases not matched to a gene. The CDR3 runs 14 residues. From germline, CDR1 is SGHTA and CDR2 FQGNSA. The CDR3 region has the DNA TGTGCCAGCAGCCTAGACAGGGGGCACAATGAGCAGTTCTTC. Translation gives CASSLDRGHNEQFF.

The count of this clone is one. The rearrangement joins TRBV13 to TRBJ1-3, with TRBD1 matching 10 bases. The CDR3 runs 15 residues. CDR1 is PRHDT and CDR2 is FYEKMQ in the germline V gene (reference sequence). The J segment lost 1 base and the V segment lost 5 bases, leaving 2 bases of the junction unmatched. CDR3 coding DNA: TGTGCCAGCAGCCCGGACAGGGGGTCTGGAAACACCATATATTTT. As protein: CASSPDRGSGNTIYF.

The chain couples TRBV30 to TRBJ2-7, with 9 nucleotides matching TRBD1. Trimming at V came to 1 base and at J to 2 bases, leaving 6 bases not matched to a gene. The CDR3 spans 15 residues. Germline V gives CDR1 GTSNPN, CDR2 SVGIG (reference sequence). Here the CDR3 DNA reads TGTGCCTGGAGTGAGTCGACAGGGGGGCCCTACGAGCAGTACTTC. This encodes CAWSESTGGPYEQYF.

This chain uses TRBV27 with TRBJ1-1, with a weak D call TRBD1 (6 bases). The CDR3 spans 12 residues. The V end lost 8 bases, the J end lost 4 bases, and 11 bases lay between the germline ends. The germline V gene encodes CDR1 MNHEY and CDR2 SMNVEV (reference sequence). CDR3 sequence reads: CASSDSFTEAFF. The DNA of the CDR3 is TGTGCCAGCTCGGACAGTTTCACTGAAGCTTTCTTT.

The chain uses TRBV20-1 and TRBJ1-5, with D possibly matching TRBD1 (5 bases). V lost 6 bases, J lost 2 bases, and 17 bases lay in between. Germline CDR1 is DFQATT and CDR2 is SNEGSKA (reference sequence). The CDR3 covers 15 residues. CDR3 coding DNA: TGCAGTGCCAGTAGTGCAGGGATGGGCAATCAGCCCCAGCATTTT. Translated, it gives CSASSAGMGNQPQHF.

This chain connects TRBV2 to TRBJ2-7; D is possibly TRBD1 (6 bases). Germline assignment: CDR1 SNHLY and CDR2 FYNNEI. The CDR3 sequence is 12 residues long. V lost 8 bases and J lost 5, with 13 bases in between. This CDR3 reads CASEQGTDEQYF. CDR3 sequence (DNA): TGTGCCAGCGAACAGGGCACGGACGAGCAGTACTTC.

V and J are TRBV9 and TRBJ2-2, with D perhaps matching TRBD1 (8 bases). CDR3 length: 17 residues. Germline V gives CDR1 SGDLS, CDR2 YYNGEE. V lost 0 bases and J lost 5, with 17 bases in between. For the CDR3, the DNA is TGTGCCAGCAGCGTAGTATCGAACAGGGGGGGTACCGGGGAGCTGTTTTTT. Its translation is CASSVVSNRGGTGELFF.

The CDR3 spells CASSVRGQGTDTQYF. CDR3 sequence (DNA): TGTGCCAGCAGCGTTAGGGGCCAGGGTACAGATACGCAGTATTTT. The rearrangement links TRBV9 to TRBJ2-3; tentative D call: TRBD1 (5 bases). There are 15 residues in the CDR3. Per the germline V gene, CDR1 is SGDLS and CDR2 is YYNGEE. Deletions cut 2 bases from V and 3 bases from J, with 13 bases between.

The J gene is TRBJ2-2, the V gene TRBV30; no firm D call. The CDR3 totals 12 residues. Germline CDR1 is GTSNPN and CDR2 is SVGIG (reference sequence). Deletions cut 3 bases from V and 6 bases from J, with 8 bases between. The CDR3 protein is CAWSRFPGELFF. Here the CDR3 DNA reads TGTGCCTGGAGCAGGTTCCCCGGGGAGCTGTTTTTT.

The V and J genes are TRBV24-1 and TRBJ2-1, with 7 bases matching TRBD1. V gave up 3 bases and J gave up 3 bases; unmatched junction bases: 16. This CDR3 has 19 amino acids. CDR1 KGHDR and CDR2 SFDVKD come from the germline V gene. Here the CDR3 DNA reads TGTGCCACCAGTGATCCGGCCCATAAAAAGGGGGCGGGCTACAATGAGCAGTTCTTC. Translation: CATSDPAHKKGAGYNEQFF.

The chain has TRBV28 and TRBJ1-2, with unresolved D. Per the germline V gene, CDR1 is MDHEN and CDR2 is SYDVKM. This CDR3 contains 13 residues. V was shortened by 9 bases and J by 0 bases, with 11 bases between the two germline ends. Here the CDR3 reads CASCTGTNYGYTF. CDR3 coding DNA: TGTGCCAGTTGTACGGGGACTAACTATGGCTACACCTTC.

J is TRBJ1-4 and V is TRBV18, with a possible D match to TRBD1 (5 bases). The germline V and J ends were trimmed by 1 base and 5 bases, with 8 bases remaining between them. Germline V lookup: CDR1 KGHSH, CDR2 LQKENI. This CDR3 has 14 amino acids. The CDR3 DNA reads as TGTGCCAGCTCACCACGTACAGGCAATGAAAAACTGTTTTTT. Its translation: CASSPRTGNEKLFF.

The CDR3 bases are TGTGCCAGCAGTTACCTCGGAGATTCACCCCTCCACTTT. Its protein product is CASSYLGDSPLHF. The chain employs TRBV6-5 and TRBJ1-6; D gene uncertain. Germline V gene sequence: CDR1 MNHEY, CDR2 SVGAGI. The CDR3 extends over 13 amino acids. V was clipped by 2 bases and J by 8 bases, with 7 bases between them.

The chain has TRBV19 and TRBJ2-2; TRBD1 is a possible D gene (5 bases). This CDR3 comprises 13 residues. In germline, CDR1 is LNHDA, CDR2 SQIVND (reference sequence). Between the trimmed V and J ends, which lost 7 bases and 6 bases, there was a span of 12 bases. The CDR3 region is CASTGFKSGELFF. The CDR3 DNA follows: TGTGCCAGTACAGGGTTTAAGTCCGGGGAGCTGTTTTTT.

The chain has TRBV19 and TRBJ1-2; D is unclear. The CDR3 is 14 residues long. Trimming pared 5 bases from V and 6 bases from J, leaving 16 bases between. The germline V gene has CDR1 LNHDA and CDR2 SQIVND (reference sequence). Written as DNA, the CDR3 is TGTGCCAGTAGTGAAATGGGAGGGCCTAATGGCTACACCTTC. It encodes CASSEMGGPNGYTF. The full variable domain, rest sourced from reference TRBV19 and TRBJ1-2, is DGGITQSPKYLFRKEGQNVTLSCEQNLNHDAMYWYRQDPGQGLRLIYYSQIVNDFQKGDIAEGYSVSREKKESFPLTVTSAQKNPTAFYLCASSEMGGPNGYTFGSGTRLTVV.

This clone showed up just once. This chain uses TRBV3-1 (or the pseudogene TRBV3-2) with TRBJ2-1, with unresolved D. V lost 3 bases, J lost 1 base, and 16 bases lay in between. This CDR3 is built from 17 residues. From germline, CDR1 is LGHDT and CDR2 YNNKEL (reference sequence). Here the CDR3 reads CASSQNAAPLSYNEQFF. In DNA, the CDR3 is TGTGCCAGCAGCCAGAACGCAGCGCCCCTTTCCTACAATGAGCAGTTCTTC.

The CDR3 here is CASSPGGGINLIVRTGELFF. The CDR3 nucleotides read TGTGCCAGCAGCCCCGGGGGGGGGATAAATTTAATAGTTAGGACCGGGGAGCTGTTTTTT. The chain has TRBV7-3 and TRBJ2-2; 8 nucleotides match TRBD2. Unmatched junction bases numbered 22, after V lost 5 bases and J lost 5 bases. Germline CDR1 SGHTA, CDR2 FQGTGA. This CDR3 contains 20 residues.

Remarks on this clone: This specimen includes other DNA sequences encoding the same CDR3. The chain recombines TRBV7-6 with TRBJ2-7; 9 bases map to TRBD2. CDR1 SGHVS and CDR2 FNYEAQ come from the germline V gene. CDR3 size: 16 residues. J lost 0 bases, V lost 3 bases, and 6 bases had no gene match. The CDR3 DNA reads TGTGCCAGCAGCTTGTTTTCTAGCGGGACCTCCTACGAGCAGTACTTC. Translated, it gives CASSLFSSGTSYEQYF.

This chain links TRBV14 with TRBJ1-5; 9 bases line up with TRBD1. CDR1 is SGHDN, CDR2 FVKESK, per germline. The trim removed 3 bases at V and 6 bases at J, leaving 9 bases unmatched. The CDR3 runs to 16 residues. In DNA form, the CDR3 reads TGTGCCAGCAGCCACCCGGGACAGGGAAGGGTTCAGCCCCAGCATTTT. Protein product: CASSHPGQGRVQPQHF.

This clone was seen a single time. The chain links TRBV30 to TRBJ2-3; D unclear. CDR1 and CDR2 (germline): GTSNPN, SVGIG (reference sequence). V was pared by 1 base and J by 8 bases, with 10 bases between. The CDR3 covers 12 residues. The CDR3 reads CAWSAPSRTQYF. In DNA, the CDR3 is TGTGCCTGGAGTGCCCCGAGTCGTACGCAGTATTTT.

V is TRBV2 and J is TRBJ2-2; 8 nucleotides line up with TRBD2. Per the germline V gene, CDR1 is SNHLY and CDR2 is FYNNEI. The V segment lost 8 bases and the J segment 4 bases; nucleotides outside the gene matches: 9. This CDR3 has 15 residues. CDR3 nucleotides: TGTGCCAGCTGGGAGCGGGAGTTCGTCACCGGGGAGCTGTTTTTT. This encodes CASWEREFVTGELFF.